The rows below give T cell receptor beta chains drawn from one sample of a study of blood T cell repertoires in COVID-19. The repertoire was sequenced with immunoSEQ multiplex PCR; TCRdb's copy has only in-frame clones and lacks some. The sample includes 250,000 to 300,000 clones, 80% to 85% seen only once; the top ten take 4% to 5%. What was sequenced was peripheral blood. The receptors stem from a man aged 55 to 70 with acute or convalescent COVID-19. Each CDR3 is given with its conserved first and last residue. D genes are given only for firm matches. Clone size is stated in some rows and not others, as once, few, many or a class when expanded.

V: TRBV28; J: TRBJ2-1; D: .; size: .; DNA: TGTGCCAGCAGTTTACCCCCGAGCTCCTACAATGAGCAGTTCTTC; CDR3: CASSLPPSSYNEQFF
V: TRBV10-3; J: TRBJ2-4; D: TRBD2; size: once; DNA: TGTGCCATCAGTGGAGGCGGGAGTGACATTCAGTACTTC; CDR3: CAISGGGSDIQYF
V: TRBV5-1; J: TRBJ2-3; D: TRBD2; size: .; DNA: TGCGCCAGCAGGAACGGGAGGGGGAGCACAGATACGCAGTATTTT; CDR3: CASRNGRGSTDTQYF
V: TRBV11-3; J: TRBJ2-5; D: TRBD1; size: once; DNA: TGTGCCAGCAGCCTGGGACAGGGAGAGCAAGAGACCCAGTACTTC; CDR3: CASSLGQGEQETQYF
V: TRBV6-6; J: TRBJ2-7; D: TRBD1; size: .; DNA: TGTGCCAGCAGATGGGGACAGGGACCCTACGAGCAGTACTTC; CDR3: CASRWGQGPYEQYF
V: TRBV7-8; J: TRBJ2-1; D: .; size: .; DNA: TGTGCCAGCAGCTCAAATCTCGGCGGACAATCCTACAATGAGCAGTTCTTC; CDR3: CASSSNLGGQSYNEQFF
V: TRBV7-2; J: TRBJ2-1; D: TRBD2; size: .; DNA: TGTGCCAGCAGCTTAACTAGCGGGGGGGTTGAGCAGTTCTTC; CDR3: CASSLTSGGVEQFF
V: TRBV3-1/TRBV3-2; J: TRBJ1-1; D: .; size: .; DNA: TGTGCCAGCCGCGGGACTTACGCTGAAGCTTTCTTT; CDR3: CASRGTYAEAFF
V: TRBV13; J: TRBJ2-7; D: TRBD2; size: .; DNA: TGTGCCAGCAGCACTCGGACTAGCGGGGTCCGCGAGCAGTACTTC; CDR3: CASSTRTSGVREQYF
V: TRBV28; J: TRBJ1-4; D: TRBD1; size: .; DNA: TGTGCCAGCAGTCCTCCGGGGTCTCCCGGACAGGGTGAAAAACTGTTTTTT; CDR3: CASSPPGSPGQGEKLFF
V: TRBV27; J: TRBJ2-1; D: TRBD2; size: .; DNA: TGTGCCAGCAGTGTAGCGGGAGGGGACTACAATGAGCAGTTCTTC; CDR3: CASSVAGGDYNEQFF
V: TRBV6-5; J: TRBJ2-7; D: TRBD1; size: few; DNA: TGTGCCAGCAGGCGGGACAGGGGGCTCTACGAGCAGTACTTC; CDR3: CASRRDRGLYEQYF
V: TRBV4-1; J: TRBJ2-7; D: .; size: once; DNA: TGCGCCAGCAGCCAAGATTTTACAGGGTATTATAACGAGCAGTACTTC; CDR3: CASSQDFTGYYNEQYF
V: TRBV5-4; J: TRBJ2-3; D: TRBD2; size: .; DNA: TGTGCCAGCAGCTTGGGAGGGGGGACTAGACTCACAGATACGCAGTATTTT; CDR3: CASSLGGGTRLTDTQYF
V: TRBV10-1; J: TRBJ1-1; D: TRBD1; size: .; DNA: TGCGCCAGCAGTGGTGGGACAGGGGGCACTGAAGCTTTCTTT; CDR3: CASSGGTGGTEAFF
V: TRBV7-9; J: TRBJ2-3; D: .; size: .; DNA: TGTGCCAGCAGCTTGACGGGGGGCTCGGATACGCAGTATTTT; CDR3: CASSLTGGSDTQYF
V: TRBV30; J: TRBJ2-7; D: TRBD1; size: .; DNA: TGTGCCTGGAGTGTAAGCAGGGGGAGTAGCGAGCAGTACTTC; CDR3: CAWSVSRGSSEQYF
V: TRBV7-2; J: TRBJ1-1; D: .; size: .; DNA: TGTGCCAGCAGCTTAGTGTCAGGCCGCACGAACACTGAAGCTTTCTTT; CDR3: CASSLVSGRTNTEAFF
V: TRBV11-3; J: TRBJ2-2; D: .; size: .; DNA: TGTGCCAGCAGGTTACAGGGAACCGGGGAGCTGTTTTTT; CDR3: CASRLQGTGELFF
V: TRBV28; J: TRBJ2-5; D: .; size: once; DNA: TGTGCCAGCAGTCATGCTAGCGTTAACCAAGAGACCCAGTACTTC; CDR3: CASSHASVNQETQYF
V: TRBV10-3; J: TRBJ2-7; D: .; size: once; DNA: TGTGCCATCAGTGAGGGGAGCTCCTACGAGCAGTACTTC; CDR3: CAISEGSSYEQYF
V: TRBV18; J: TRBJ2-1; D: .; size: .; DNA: TGTGCCAGCTCACCGAACAGACCGAATGAGCAGTTCTTC; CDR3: CASSPNRPNEQFF
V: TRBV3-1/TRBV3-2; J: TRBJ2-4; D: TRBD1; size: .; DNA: TGTGCCAGCAGCCCCCGGGACAGTGGAAACATTCAGTACTTC; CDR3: CASSPRDSGNIQYF
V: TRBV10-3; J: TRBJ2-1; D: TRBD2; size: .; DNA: TGTGCCAGTTTAGCGGGAGTCCCCTACAATGAGCAGTTCTTC; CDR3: CASLAGVPYNEQFF
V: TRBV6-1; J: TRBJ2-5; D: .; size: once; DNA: TGTGCCAGCAGTGAATGGGGAAGGGGGGAGACCCAGTACTTC; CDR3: CASSEWGRGETQYF
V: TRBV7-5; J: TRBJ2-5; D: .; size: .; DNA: TGTGCCAGAAGCAGCGGGACGAGGACTAGCGGGAGAAAGACCCAGTACTTC; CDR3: CARSSGTRTSGRKTQYF
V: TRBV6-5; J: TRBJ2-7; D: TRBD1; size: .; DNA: TGTGCCAGCAGGCCACAGGGGGCTGACTCCTACGAGCAGTACTTC; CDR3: CASRPQGADSYEQYF
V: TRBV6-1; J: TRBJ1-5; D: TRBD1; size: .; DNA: TGTGCCAGCAGTGAGACAGGGTTTCAGCCCCAGCATTTT; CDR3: CASSETGFQPQHF
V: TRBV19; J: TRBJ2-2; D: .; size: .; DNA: TGTGCCAGTAGTACCAATACAGCGAACACCGGGGAGCTGTTTTTT; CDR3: CASSTNTANTGELFF
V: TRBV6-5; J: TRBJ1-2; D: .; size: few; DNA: TGTGCCAGCAGTTACGCGGGGGGGGCTAACTATGGCTACACCTTC; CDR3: CASSYAGGANYGYTF
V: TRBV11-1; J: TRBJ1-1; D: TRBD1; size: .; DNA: TGTGCCAGCCGTGGACAGGAGAACACTGAAGCTTTCTTT; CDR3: CASRGQENTEAFF
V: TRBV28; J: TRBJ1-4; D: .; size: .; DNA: TGTGCCAGCGGCTTGCTGGCTGAAAAACTGTTTTTT; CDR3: CASGLLAEKLFF
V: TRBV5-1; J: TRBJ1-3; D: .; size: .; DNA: TGCGCCAGCAGCCCGGGACTGACCTCTGGAAACACCATATATTTT; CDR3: CASSPGLTSGNTIYF
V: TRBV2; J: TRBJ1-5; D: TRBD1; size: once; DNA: TGTGCCAGCAGCGCCATGCCAGGGGGTCACAATCAGCCCCAGCATTTT; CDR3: CASSAMPGGHNQPQHF
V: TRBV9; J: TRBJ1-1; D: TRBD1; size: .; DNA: TGTGCCAGCAGCCCCCGGACAGGAAGTTTAGTAACTGAAGCTTTCTTT; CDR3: CASSPRTGSLVTEAFF
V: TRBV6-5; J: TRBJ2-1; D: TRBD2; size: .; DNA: TGTGCCAGCAGTTACCAAGCGGGAGCCCTCAATGAGCAGTTCTTC; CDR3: CASSYQAGALNEQFF
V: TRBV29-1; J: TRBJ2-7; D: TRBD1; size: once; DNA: TGCAGCGTTGGCCGGACAGGGACCTACGAGCAGTACTTC; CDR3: CSVGRTGTYEQYF